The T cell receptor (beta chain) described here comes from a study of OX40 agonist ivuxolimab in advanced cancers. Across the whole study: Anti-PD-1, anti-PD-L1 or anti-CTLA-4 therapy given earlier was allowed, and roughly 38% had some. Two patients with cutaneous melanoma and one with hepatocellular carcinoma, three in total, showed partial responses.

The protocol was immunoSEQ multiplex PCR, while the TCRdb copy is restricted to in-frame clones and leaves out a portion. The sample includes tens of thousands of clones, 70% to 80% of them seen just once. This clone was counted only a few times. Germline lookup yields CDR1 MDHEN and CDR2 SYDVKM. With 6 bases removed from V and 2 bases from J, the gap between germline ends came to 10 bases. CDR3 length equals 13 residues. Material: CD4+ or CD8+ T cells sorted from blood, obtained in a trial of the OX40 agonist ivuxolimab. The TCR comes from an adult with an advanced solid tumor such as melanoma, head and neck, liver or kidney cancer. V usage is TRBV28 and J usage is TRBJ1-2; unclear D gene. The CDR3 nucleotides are TGTGCCAGCAGGCGGGAGAGGAACTATGGCTACACCTTC. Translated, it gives CASRRERNYGYTF.